This TCR beta chain stems from a study (dated by TCRdb to between 2014 and 2017). Regarding the complete study: Whether tumor-infiltrating Tregs in breast cancer are recruited from blood Tregs or converted in situ from other CD4+ T cell subsets was tested.

The germline V gene (reference sequence) yields DFQATT for CDR1 and SNEGSKA for CDR2. Between the V and J ends, shortened by 4 bases and 1 base respectively, the junction contains 10 bases. The CDR3 has 13 amino acids, counting both end residues. Only the CDR3 DNA is retained, 39 bases long and in frame from the first base. Full-length TCR variable regions were amplified by 5' RACE PCR using constant-region reverse primers, and then by semi-nested PCR using Nested Universal Primer A. The ReliaPrep RNA Cell Miniprep System was used to extract total RNA, which was then reverse transcribed into 5'RACE-ready cDNA with the SMARTer RACE 5'/3' Kit. Full-length TCR alpha and beta libraries were barcoded with multiplex adaptors and sequenced on an Illumina MiSeq. The source study handled its data this way. For each of nine subset-tissue groups, sequencing data from the five patients were pooled, and the groups were compared by unsupervised clustering of TCR gene usage. The Morisita-Horn index was used to calculate repertoire similarity, with shared sequences weighted according to their contribution to each repertoire. TCRdb reprocessed the public reads (quality trimming at Q25 with fastp, clone calling with MiXCR) and kept in-frame beta chains. Each entry is one CDR3 protein sequence, shown with its most common DNA and genes. V and J calls and clone size were set by TCRdb, not the authors. Within this sample are roughly 10,000 distinct CDR3 sequences, with around 28% of them counted one time only. Jointly, the top ten make up around 3.2% of the sample.

Cells that were CD4+CD25+CD127-/low were isolated as Tregs. Tregs, naive and memory CD4+ T cells from tumor, blood and ipsilateral draining lymph nodes of a few breast cancer patients underwent full-length TCR alpha and beta sequencing. Tumor tissue, along with lymph nodes from ipsilateral axillary dissection, was perfused with PBS, minced, and then digested using collagenase I and hyaluronidase. Mononuclear cells from lymph nodes or 45 to 60 ml of peripheral blood were isolated by Ficoll density gradient centrifugation. Sorted cell populations were confirmed by FACS to exceed 90% purity. This clonotype was seen more than once but under ten times. Its antigen is not yet known. This may stem from a read error, because a much larger clone lies one nucleotide away. Here the CDR3 omits its conserved ending phenylalanine or tryptophan, so a read error is the likely source. The paper's findings and limits, for the study overall: Tumor memory CD4+ T cell TCR gene usage was found to cluster with blood and lymph node memory CD4+ cells and with lymph node naive CD4+ cells. The greatest overlap of tumor-infiltrating Treg TCR alpha and beta sequences was observed with tumor naive CD4+ T cells, followed by blood naive CD4+ T cells. Rather than covering whole repertoires, validation in the larger cohort was restricted to a single TCR beta V-J rearrangement.

Sequenced input: Tregs sorted from a lymph node. The chain is assembled from TRBV20-1 and TRBJ1-1; the D gene is possibly TRBD1, with 6 bases matching. This receptor was taken from a female donor with breast cancer. The CDR3 protein: CSATDRQNTEAFL. DNA sequence: TGCAGTGCTACCGACAGGCAGAACACTGAAGCTTTCCTT.